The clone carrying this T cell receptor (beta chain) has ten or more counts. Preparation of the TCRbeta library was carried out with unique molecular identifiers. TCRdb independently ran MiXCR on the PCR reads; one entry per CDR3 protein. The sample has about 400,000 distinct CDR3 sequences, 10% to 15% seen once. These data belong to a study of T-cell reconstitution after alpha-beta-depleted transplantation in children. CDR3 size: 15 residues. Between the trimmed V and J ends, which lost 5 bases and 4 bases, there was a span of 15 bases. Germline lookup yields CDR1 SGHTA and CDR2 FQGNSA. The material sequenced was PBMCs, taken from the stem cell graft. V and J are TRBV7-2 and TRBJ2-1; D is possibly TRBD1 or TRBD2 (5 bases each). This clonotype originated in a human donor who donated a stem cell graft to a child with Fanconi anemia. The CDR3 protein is CASSPRDRSYNEQFF. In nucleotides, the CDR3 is TGTGCCAGCAGCCCCAGGGACCGAAGTTACAATGAGCAGTTCTTC.